The sequence of this TCR beta chain was determined in a study of early T cells in non-severe SARS-CoV-2 infection. Study details: Bulk RNA from unsorted whole blood was sequenced; chains were unpaired. Overall study findings and caveats: VDJdb-based annotation leaned toward anti-spike CD8 responses and missed private and CD4 specificities.

TCRdb independently ran MiXCR on the 5' RACE reads; one entry per CDR3 protein. The repertoire consists of approximately 65,000 distinct CDR3 sequences, with 9% to 15% occurring once and the leading ten covering approximately 1.6%. Germline values: CDR1 SNHLY, CDR2 FYNNEI. V shed 8 bases and J 7 bases; nucleotides not matched to a gene: 6. The CDR3 sequence is 12 residues long. This clonotype occurred a few times. Its cognate antigen is unknown. Sample: whole blood. The rearrangement joins TRBV2 to TRBJ1-2, with TRBD1 matching over 8 bases. This receptor was taken from an adult who was a healthcare worker with PCR-confirmed SARS-CoV-2 infection or an uninfected control (not recorded which). This CDR3 reads CASGRTGSGYTF. DNA of the CDR3: TGTGCCAGCGGACGGACAGGGTCTGGCTACACCTTC. Drawing the rest from reference TRBV2 and TRBJ1-2, the complete variable domain is EPEVTQTPSHQVTQMGQEVILRCVPISNHLYFYWYRQILGQKVEFLVSFYNNEISEKSEIFDDQFSVERPDGSNFTLKIRSTKLEDSAMYFCASGRTGSGYTFGSGTRLTVV.